This TCR beta chain was sequenced for a study of molecular identifiers for immune sequencing clone quantification. This clonotype was found many times. The germline gives CDR1 SEHNR, CDR2 FQNEAQ (reference sequence). The CDR3 totals 13 residues. Trimming left V 6 bases short and J 4 bases short, with 12 bases between. TCRdb fed the PCR reads into MiXCR, producing one record per CDR3 protein. This repertoire shows around 40,000 distinct CDR3 sequences, roughly 19% found once; its top ten account for less than 1.2%. This TCR came from a human donor in good health. Some libraries in this study had Jurkat cell RNA spiked in. Sequenced material: naive CD8+ T cells from blood, with Jurkat cell RNA spiked in. Stated subset: FACS-sorted CD8+CD4-CCR7+CD45RA+ naive T cells. The gene calls are TRBV7-9 and TRBJ1-2; D remains ambiguous. The CDR3 DNA reads TGTGCCAGCAGTGAGATAGGGTCCTATGGCTACACCTTC. It specifies CASSEIGSYGYTF.